This TCR beta chain is drawn from a study of cytomegalovirus exposure and HLA in healthy donors. Use of 60 Vbeta and 13 Jbeta primers characterized the PCR. Assay: immunoSEQ multiplex PCR; the TCRdb copy retains only in-frame clones and omits some. The sample holds around 130,000 clones; around 84% are singletons and the top ten take 2.5% to 3.5%. Donors likely had unrecorded immune exposures despite being nominally healthy when sampled. The clonotype originates from a young woman in good health and CMV-seropositive. The sample comprised PBMCs.

This chain's CDR3 is CASSLEGDGNTIYF. The DNA for the CDR3 is TGTGCCAGCAGCTTAGAAGGGGATGGAAACACCATATATTTT. This chain connects TRBV7-6 to TRBJ1-3; D is possibly TRBD1 (5 bases). Trimming removed 1 base at V and 3 bases at J, with 7 bases between. This CDR3 has 14 amino acids. Germline CDR1 reads SGHVS; CDR2 reads FNYEAQ.